The 14 T cell receptor beta chains below all came from one sample that was sequenced in a study of cytomegalovirus exposure and HLA in healthy donors. A multiplex PCR was run with 60 Vbeta primers and 13 Jbeta primers. Assay used: immunoSEQ multiplex PCR; TCRdb lists only in-frame clones, some missing. Of roughly 120,000 clones listed, more than 65% are singletons. The sample was PBMCs. Receptors originate from a woman in her sixties or seventies in good health and CMV-seropositive.

The gene calls are TRBV5-1 and TRBJ2-3, with 8 bases matching TRBD2. The V gene's germline CDR1 is SGHRS and CDR2 YFSETQ. J was trimmed by 2 bases and V by 4 bases; bases with no gene match: 9. The CDR3 consists of 16 residues. DNA of the CDR3: TGCGCCAGCAGCCTAACTAGCGGTCTAAACACAGATACGCAGTATTTT. The encoded protein is CASSLTSGLNTDTQYF. Full variable domain (outside the CDR3, taken from reference TRBV5-1 and TRBJ2-3): KAGVTQTPRYLIKTRGQQVTLSCSPISGHRSVSWYQQTPGQGLQFLFEYFSETQRNKGNFPGRFSGRQFSNSRSEMNVSTLELGDSALYLCASSLTSGLNTDTQYFGPGTRLTVL.

The chain has TRBV5-1 and TRBJ2-3; the D is unclear. Germline CDR1 is SGHRS and CDR2 is YFSETQ. The CDR3 sequence is 13 residues long. Trimming took 6 bases from V and 1 from J, leaving 9 bases between them. DNA of the CDR3: TGCGCCAGCACCCAGTATGGCACAGATACGCAGTATTTT. Translation gives CASTQYGTDTQYF.

The chain combines TRBV27 with TRBJ1-5, with D unclear. The V end lost 6 bases, the J end lost 2 bases, and 14 bases lay between the germline ends. Germline assignment: CDR1 MNHEY and CDR2 SMNVEV (reference sequence). The CDR3 length is 15 residues. The CDR3: CASSQTGWGNQPQHF. In DNA, the CDR3 is TGTGCCAGCAGCCAAACGGGTTGGGGCAATCAGCCCCAGCATTTT.

V gene TRBV5-1 combines with J gene TRBJ2-5, with 7 bases identical to TRBD1. Per germline, CDR1 SGHRS and CDR2 YFSETQ. The CDR3 is 14 amino acids. With 3 bases clipped from V and 4 bases from J, the junction kept 6 bases outside the gene matches. CDR3 protein: CASSWQGVLETQYF. In DNA form, the CDR3 reads TGCGCCAGCAGCTGGCAGGGGGTTCTAGAGACCCAGTACTTC.

The CDR3 region is CASSQAVGGSGNTIYF. CDR3 coding DNA: TGTGCCAGCAGCCAAGCCGTAGGGGGATCTGGAAACACCATATATTTT. This chain connects TRBV4-2 to TRBJ1-3; D perhaps matches TRBD1 (6 bases). CDR3 length: 16 residues. V was pared by 1 base and J by 1 base, with 11 bases between. Germline V CDR1 and CDR2: LGHNA, YNFKEQ.

This chain uses TRBV7-2 with TRBJ1-6; D is uncertain. V gave up 5 bases and J gave up 9 bases, with 14 bases separating them. Germline V CDR1 and CDR2: SGHTA, FQGNSA. The CDR3 has 14 amino acids. The CDR3 bases are TGTGCCAGCAGCGCGACCCTAGGGAGTTCACCCCTCCACTTT. This gives the protein CASSATLGSSPLHF.

The J gene is TRBJ2-1, the V gene TRBV5-6; TRBD2 aligns across 13 bases. The length of the CDR3 is 15 residues. J was trimmed by 9 bases and V by 6 bases; bases with no gene match: 9. Per germline, CDR1 SGHDT and CDR2 YYEEEE. The CDR3 DNA sequence: TGTGCCAGCACCAGGACTAGCGGGAGCTGGGGTGAGCAGTTCTTC. Translated, it gives CASTRTSGSWGEQFF.

This clone came up a few times. The CDR3 reads CASSYTIAGMMETQYF. CDR3 nucleotides: TGTGCCAGCAGTTATACCATAGCGGGTATGATGGAGACCCAGTACTTC. The chain recombines TRBV6-5 with TRBJ2-5, with TRBD2 matching over 7 bases. Germline trimming cut 3 bases from V and 5 bases from J; bases unmatched to any gene: 12. Germline V gene lookup returns CDR1 MNHEY and CDR2 SVGAGI. The CDR3 is 16 residues long.

The rearrangement links TRBV19 to TRBJ2-1, with TRBD2 matching over 16 bases. The germline V gene has CDR1 LNHDA and CDR2 SQIVND (reference sequence). V lost 5 bases, J lost 9 bases, and 7 bases stayed unmatched. CDR3 size: 16 residues. The CDR3 region has the DNA TGTGCCAGTAGTTCCCGAGGGACTAGCGGGAGGGCTGAGCAGTTCTTC. Translated: CASSSRGTSGRAEQFF.

This clone has a handful of counts. The sample holds other DNA sequences that translate to the same CDR3. V usage is TRBV11-2 and J usage is TRBJ1-6, with 10 nucleotides matching TRBD1. Germline loops: CDR1 SGHAT, CDR2 FQNNGV. With V trimmed by 1 base and J by 0 bases, 6 bases remained unmatched. The CDR3 has 19 residues. For the CDR3, the DNA is TGTGCCAGCAGCTTAGGGGGGGGACAGGGGAGCTCCTATAATTCACCCCTCCACTTT. Encoded protein: CASSLGGGQGSSYNSPLHF.

The chain links TRBV11-3 to TRBJ2-7; 9 bases are a match to TRBD1. V was pared by 4 bases and J by 8 bases, with 12 bases of the junction left unmatched. Germline V CDR1 and CDR2: SGHNT, YENEEA. CDR3 length: 15 amino acids. In DNA, the CDR3 is TGTGCCAGCAGCTCTCCGGGACAGGGCCCCATTAAGCAGTACTTC. It codes for CASSSPGQGPIKQYF.

The V and J genes are TRBV7-2 and TRBJ2-5, with D possibly TRBD2 on 5 matching bases. The CDR3 totals 14 residues. The V and J ends lost 5 bases and 1 base respectively, with 11 bases between them. Germline V CDR1 and CDR2: SGHTA, FQGNSA. This CDR3 reads CASSPGRGQETQYF. CDR3 in DNA: TGTGCCAGCAGCCCCGGACGGGGCCAAGAGACCCAGTACTTC. The whole variable domain, remainder taken from reference TRBV7-2 and TRBJ2-5, is GAGVSQSPSNKVTEKGKDVELRCDPISGHTALYWYRQSLGQGLEFLIYFQGNSAPDKSGLPSDRFSAERTGGSVSTLTIQRTQQEDSAVYLCASSPGRGQETQYFGPGTRLLVL.

This clone was seen only a few times. The CDR3: CASSEPGNYGYTF. The CDR3 bases are TGTGCCAGCAGTGAACCAGGGAACTATGGCTACACCTTC. This chain joins TRBV6-1 and TRBJ1-2, with TRBD1 as a possible D gene (5 bases). The CDR3 length is 13 residues. The germline V gene encodes CDR1 MNHNS and CDR2 SASEGT. V shed 2 bases and J shed 2 bases, with 6 bases lying between them.

V usage is TRBV6-5 and J usage is TRBJ2-5; 8 bases are a match to TRBD1. The DNA end lines up better with TRBJ2-7; the J call may be wrong. The germline V gene has CDR1 MNHEY and CDR2 SVGAGI. This CDR3 comprises 15 residues. CDR3 region: CASSYYGRGPYEQYF. CDR3 in DNA: TGTGCCAGCAGTTACTATGGCAGGGGGCCCTACGAGCAGTACTTC.